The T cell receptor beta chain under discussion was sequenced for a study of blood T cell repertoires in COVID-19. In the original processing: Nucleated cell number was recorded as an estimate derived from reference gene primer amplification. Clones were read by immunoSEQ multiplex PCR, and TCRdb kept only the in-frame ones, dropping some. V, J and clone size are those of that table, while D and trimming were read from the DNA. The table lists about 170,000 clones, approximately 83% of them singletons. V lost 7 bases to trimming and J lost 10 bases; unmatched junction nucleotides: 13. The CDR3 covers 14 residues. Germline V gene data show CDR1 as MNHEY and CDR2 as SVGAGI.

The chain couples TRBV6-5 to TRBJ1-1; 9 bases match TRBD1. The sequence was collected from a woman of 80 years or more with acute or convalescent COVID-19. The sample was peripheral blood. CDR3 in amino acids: CASKPRDRDPVAFF. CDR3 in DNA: TGTGCCAGCAAACCCCGGGACAGGGACCCTGTAGCTTTCTTT.